The rows below give T cell receptor beta chains drawn from one sample of a study of Ad26.COV2.S vaccination and SARS-CoV-2 variants. Measured with immunoSEQ multiplex PCR; TCRdb has only the in-frame clones, and not every one. The data show 440,000 or so clones, 92% seen once. The material sequenced was peripheral blood, taken in a trial of Ad26.COV2.S vaccine versus placebo. The receptors stem from a person between 18 and 65 years old who received the Ad26.COV2.S COVID-19 vaccine or a placebo. Both conserved end residues are part of each CDR3. A D gene is named only where the DNA matches it firmly. Clone size is stated in some rows and not others, as once, few, many or a class when expanded.

j_gene: TRBJ2-5; v_gene: TRBV9; d_gene: NA; abundance: NA; len: 15; CDR3nt: TGTGCCAGCAGCGTAGCCTTGACTGTCGGGGAGACCCAGTACTTC; CDR3aa: CASSVALTVGETQYF
j_gene: TRBJ2-7; v_gene: TRBV5-6; d_gene: NA; abundance: NA; len: 13; CDR3nt: TGTGCCAGCAGCTTGGAGGGGTTCTCCGAGCAGTACTTC; CDR3aa: CASSLEGFSEQYF
j_gene: TRBJ1-2; v_gene: TRBV27; d_gene: NA; abundance: NA; len: 18; CDR3nt: TGTGCCAGCACCCCGGGGGCCGGACACGGACCCTCTAACTATGGCTACACCTTC; CDR3aa: CASTPGAGHGPSNYGYTF
j_gene: TRBJ2-5; v_gene: TRBV30; d_gene: TRBD2; abundance: NA; len: 17; CDR3nt: TGTGCCTGGAGTGTGGGACTAGCGGGGGTGATACAAGAGACCCAGTACTTC; CDR3aa: CAWSVGLAGVIQETQYF
j_gene: TRBJ1-2; v_gene: TRBV11-2; d_gene: NA; abundance: NA; len: 14; CDR3nt: TGTGCCAGCAGCTCCGGGGGTGTTTCCTATGGCTACACCTTC; CDR3aa: CASSSGGVSYGYTF
j_gene: TRBJ2-3; v_gene: TRBV15; d_gene: NA; abundance: NA; len: 15; CDR3nt: TGTGCCACCAGCAGAGACGGACCAGGCACAGATACGCAGTATTTT; CDR3aa: CATSRDGPGTDTQYF
j_gene: TRBJ1-4; v_gene: TRBV3-1/TRBV3-2; d_gene: NA; abundance: NA; len: 16; CDR3nt: TGTGCCAGCAGCCAAGATACCGGTGCAACTAATGAAAAACTGTTTTTT; CDR3aa: CASSQDTGATNEKLFF
j_gene: TRBJ2-7; v_gene: TRBV7-2; d_gene: NA; abundance: NA; len: 11; CDR3nt: TGTGCCAGCAGCTCTGACTACGAGCAGTACTTC; CDR3aa: CASSSDYEQYF
j_gene: TRBJ2-2; v_gene: TRBV7-2; d_gene: NA; abundance: once; len: 14; CDR3nt: TGTGCCAGCAGCTTAGAGTATGGCGTCGGGGAGCTGTTTTTT; CDR3aa: CASSLEYGVGELFF
j_gene: TRBJ1-2; v_gene: TRBV9; d_gene: TRBD1; abundance: NA; len: 15; CDR3nt: TGTGCCAGCAGCCCGGGGACAGGGGCGCGAAATGGCTACACCTTC; CDR3aa: CASSPGTGARNGYTF
j_gene: TRBJ1-1; v_gene: TRBV9; d_gene: NA; abundance: NA; len: 14; CDR3nt: TGTGCCAGCAGCACTCGGGCTTTGAACACTGAAGCTTTCTTT; CDR3aa: CASSTRALNTEAFF
j_gene: TRBJ1-5; v_gene: TRBV24-1; d_gene: NA; abundance: NA; len: 18; CDR3nt: TGTGCCACCAGTGAAGGGGGGACATACCCGAAGGATGCTAGGGGCCAGCATTTT; CDR3aa: CATSEGGTYPKDARGQHF
j_gene: TRBJ1-3; v_gene: TRBV3-1/TRBV3-2; d_gene: TRBD1; abundance: many; len: 14; CDR3nt: TGTGCCAGCAGCCGACAGGGAGAAGGAAACACCATATATTTT; CDR3aa: CASSRQGEGNTIYF
j_gene: TRBJ2-7; v_gene: TRBV18; d_gene: TRBD2; abundance: NA; len: 16; CDR3nt: TGTGCCAGCTCACCTCCCCTGGGACTAGCGGGGGTCGAGCAGTACTTC; CDR3aa: CASSPPLGLAGVEQYF
j_gene: TRBJ2-5; v_gene: TRBV7-7; d_gene: TRBD2; abundance: NA; len: 15; CDR3nt: TGTGCCAGCAGCCCAACGGGGGGGCCGTCCGAGACCCAGTACTTC; CDR3aa: CASSPTGGPSETQYF
j_gene: TRBJ2-7; v_gene: TRBV27; d_gene: TRBD1; abundance: few; len: 13; CDR3nt: TGTGCCAGCAGTTTCCGGGACAGCCGTGAGCAGTACTTC; CDR3aa: CASSFRDSREQYF
j_gene: TRBJ2-1; v_gene: TRBV27; d_gene: TRBD2; abundance: NA; len: 15; CDR3nt: TGTGCCAGCAGTTTAAGCGGGGGAGGTAACAATGAGCAGTTCTTC; CDR3aa: CASSLSGGGNNEQFF
j_gene: TRBJ1-1; v_gene: TRBV10-1; d_gene: NA; abundance: NA; len: 12; CDR3nt: TGCGCCAGCAGTGAATCGGGTCGCAAGGCTTTCTTT; CDR3aa: CASSESGRKAFF
j_gene: TRBJ2-7; v_gene: TRBV18; d_gene: NA; abundance: NA; len: 15; CDR3nt: NA; CDR3aa: CASSPPQSLRHEQYF
j_gene: TRBJ2-5; v_gene: TRBV7-2; d_gene: NA; abundance: NA; len: 15; CDR3nt: TGTGCCAGCAGCTCCCCTTGGGGGGCCAAAGAGACCCAGTACTTC; CDR3aa: CASSSPWGAKETQYF
j_gene: TRBJ2-3; v_gene: TRBV20-1; d_gene: NA; abundance: NA; len: 12; CDR3nt: TGCAGTGCTAGTGCCGGGCCCAATACGCAGTATTTT; CDR3aa: CSASAGPNTQYF
j_gene: TRBJ2-5; v_gene: TRBV5-1; d_gene: TRBD2; abundance: NA; len: 13; CDR3nt: TGCGCCAGCAGAGCGGGGGTATCGGAGACCCAGTACTTC; CDR3aa: CASRAGVSETQYF
j_gene: TRBJ1-1; v_gene: TRBV6-6; d_gene: NA; abundance: NA; len: 14; CDR3nt: TGTGCCAGCAGTTACTCCCCCGGAGGCACTGAAGCTTTCTTT; CDR3aa: CASSYSPGGTEAFF
j_gene: TRBJ1-1; v_gene: TRBV6-2/TRBV6-3; d_gene: NA; abundance: NA; len: 13; CDR3nt: TGTGCCAGCAGTAAACGACAGTGGGCTGAAGCTTTCTTT; CDR3aa: CASSKRQWAEAFF
j_gene: TRBJ1-2; v_gene: TRBV6-5; d_gene: TRBD1; abundance: NA; len: 15; CDR3nt: TGTGCCAGCAGCACCGATACAGGGGGAGGCTATGGCTACACCTTC; CDR3aa: CASSTDTGGGYGYTF
j_gene: TRBJ2-7; v_gene: TRBV7-6; d_gene: NA; abundance: NA; len: 15; CDR3nt: TGTGCCAGCAGCTTAGGCAGGGGCTGGACCTACGAGCAGTACTTC; CDR3aa: CASSLGRGWTYEQYF
j_gene: TRBJ1-1; v_gene: TRBV9; d_gene: TRBD1; abundance: NA; len: 16; CDR3nt: TGTGCCAGCAGCCCGGGGCTGGGACAGGGGGGGGCTGAAGCTTTCTTT; CDR3aa: CASSPGLGQGGAEAFF
j_gene: TRBJ2-3; v_gene: TRBV5-1; d_gene: NA; abundance: NA; len: 20; CDR3nt: TGCGCCCGCAGCTTGGCGGGGGTGGGGGCCTGGGGACGTGGAACAGATACGCAGTATTTT; CDR3aa: CARSLAGVGAWGRGTDTQYF
j_gene: TRBJ1-5; v_gene: TRBV3-1/TRBV3-2; d_gene: NA; abundance: NA; len: 16; CDR3nt: TGTGCCAGCAGCCGTACAGGGAAGGGGAGCAATCAGCCCCAGCATTTT; CDR3aa: CASSRTGKGSNQPQHF
j_gene: TRBJ2-4; v_gene: TRBV2; d_gene: NA; abundance: NA; len: 11; CDR3nt: TGTGCCAGCAGTGATCAGAAGGTTCAGTACTTC; CDR3aa: CASSDQKVQYF
j_gene: TRBJ1-6; v_gene: TRBV4-1; d_gene: TRBD1; abundance: NA; len: 18; CDR3nt: TGCGCCAGCAGCCAAGCACCCCCGGACAGGGCAGGTGTTTCACCCCTCCACTTT; CDR3aa: CASSQAPPDRAGVSPLHF
j_gene: TRBJ1-2; v_gene: TRBV11-2; d_gene: TRBD1; abundance: NA; len: 17; CDR3nt: TGTGCCAGCAGCTCCTACAATAGACAGGGGGGAAACTATGGCTACACCTTC; CDR3aa: CASSSYNRQGGNYGYTF
j_gene: TRBJ2-2; v_gene: TRBV7-9; d_gene: NA; abundance: NA; len: 16; CDR3nt: TGTGCCAGCGTCTCACTAGCCGGGGAGAACACCGGGGAGCTGTTTTTT; CDR3aa: CASVSLAGENTGELFF
j_gene: TRBJ2-1; v_gene: TRBV7-2; d_gene: NA; abundance: NA; len: 12; CDR3nt: TGTGCCAGCAGCCTCCCCTGGGGGGAGCAGTTCTTC; CDR3aa: CASSLPWGEQFF
j_gene: TRBJ1-5; v_gene: TRBV9; d_gene: NA; abundance: NA; len: 16; CDR3nt: TGTGCCAGCAGCGTGGGTACAGGGTTAAGCAATCAGCCCCAGCATTTT; CDR3aa: CASSVGTGLSNQPQHF
j_gene: TRBJ1-1; v_gene: TRBV5-1; d_gene: NA; abundance: NA; len: 13; CDR3nt: TGCGCCAGCAGCCCGGACCTGAACACTGAAGCTTTCTTT; CDR3aa: CASSPDLNTEAFF
j_gene: TRBJ1-1; v_gene: TRBV3-1/TRBV3-2; d_gene: NA; abundance: NA; len: 15; CDR3nt: TGTGCCAGCAGCCAAGAGGGAAAGGGGAGCACTGAAGCTTTCTTT; CDR3aa: CASSQEGKGSTEAFF
j_gene: TRBJ2-7; v_gene: TRBV7-9; d_gene: TRBD2; abundance: NA; len: 18; CDR3nt: TGTGCCAGCAACTTTAGAGGGACTAGCGGGGGGGACTCCTACGAGCAGTACTTC; CDR3aa: CASNFRGTSGGDSYEQYF
j_gene: TRBJ2-3; v_gene: TRBV7-2; d_gene: NA; abundance: NA; len: 13; CDR3nt: TGTGCCAGCAGCAGAGACATCACAGATACGCAGTATTTT; CDR3aa: CASSRDITDTQYF
j_gene: TRBJ2-3; v_gene: TRBV9; d_gene: NA; abundance: NA; len: 14; CDR3nt: TGTGCCAGCAGCGTTTCGGGGCGTTGGGATACGCAGTATTTT; CDR3aa: CASSVSGRWDTQYF
j_gene: TRBJ2-3; v_gene: TRBV6-2/TRBV6-3; d_gene: NA; abundance: NA; len: 16; CDR3nt: TGTGCCAGCAGTTTGGGTAGGGGTATCGGGACAGATACGCAGTATTTT; CDR3aa: CASSLGRGIGTDTQYF
j_gene: TRBJ2-3; v_gene: TRBV27; d_gene: TRBD2; abundance: NA; len: 15; CDR3nt: TGTGCCAGCAGTTCCGGCGGGGGGCGCACAGATACGCAGTATTTT; CDR3aa: CASSSGGGRTDTQYF